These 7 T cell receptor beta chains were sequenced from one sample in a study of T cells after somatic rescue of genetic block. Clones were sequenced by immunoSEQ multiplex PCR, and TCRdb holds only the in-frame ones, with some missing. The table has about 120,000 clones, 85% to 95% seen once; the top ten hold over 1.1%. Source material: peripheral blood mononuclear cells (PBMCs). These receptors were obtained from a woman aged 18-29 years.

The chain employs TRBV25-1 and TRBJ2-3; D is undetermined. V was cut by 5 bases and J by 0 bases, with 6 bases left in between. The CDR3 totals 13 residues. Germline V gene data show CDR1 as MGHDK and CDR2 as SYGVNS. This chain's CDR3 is CASSTSSTDTQYF. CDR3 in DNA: TGTGCCAGCAGTACTTCCAGCACAGATACGCAGTATTTT.

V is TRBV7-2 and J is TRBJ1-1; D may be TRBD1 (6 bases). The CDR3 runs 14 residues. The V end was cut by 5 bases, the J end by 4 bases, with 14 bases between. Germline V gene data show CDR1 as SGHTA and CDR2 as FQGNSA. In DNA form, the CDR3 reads TGTGCCAGCAGCCCACAGGGTGGGGTCACTGAAGCTTTCTTT. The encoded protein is CASSPQGGVTEAFF.

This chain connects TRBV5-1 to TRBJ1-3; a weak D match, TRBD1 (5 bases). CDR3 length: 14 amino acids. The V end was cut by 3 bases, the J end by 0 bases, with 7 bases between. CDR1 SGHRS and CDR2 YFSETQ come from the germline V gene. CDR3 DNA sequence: TGCGCCAGCAGCTGGGGGGACTCTGGAAACACCATATATTTT. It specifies CASSWGDSGNTIYF.

The CDR3 bases are TGTGCCAGTCAACCCCCGGGGGGGGGCTACACCTTC. It codes for CASQPPGGGYTF. The genes are TRBV19 and TRBJ1-2; D might be TRBD1 (5 bases). The CDR3 runs to 12 residues. The V end was cut by 8 bases, the J end by 8 bases, with 15 bases between. Germline CDR1 LNHDA, CDR2 SQIVND (reference sequence).

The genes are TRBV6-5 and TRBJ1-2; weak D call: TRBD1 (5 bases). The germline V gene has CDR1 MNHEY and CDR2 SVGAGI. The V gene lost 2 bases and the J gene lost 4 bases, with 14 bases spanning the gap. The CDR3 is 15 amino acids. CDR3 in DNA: TGTGCCAGCAGTTACGAGGCGACAGCACGCTATGGCTACACCTTC. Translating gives CASSYEATARYGYTF.

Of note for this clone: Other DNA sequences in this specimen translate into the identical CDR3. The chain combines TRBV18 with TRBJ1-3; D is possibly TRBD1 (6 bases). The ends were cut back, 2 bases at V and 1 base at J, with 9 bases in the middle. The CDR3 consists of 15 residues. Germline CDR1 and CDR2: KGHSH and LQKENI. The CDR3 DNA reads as TGTGCCAGCTCACCAGGCCAGGGGTCTGGAAACACCATATATTTT. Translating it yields CASSPGQGSGNTIYF.

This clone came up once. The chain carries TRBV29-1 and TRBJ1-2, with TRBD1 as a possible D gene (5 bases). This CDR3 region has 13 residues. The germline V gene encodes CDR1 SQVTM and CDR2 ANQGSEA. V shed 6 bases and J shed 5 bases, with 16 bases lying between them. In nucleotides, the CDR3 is TGCAGCGTCCGGGGTGAGGGGAGTTATGGCTACACCTTC. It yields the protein CSVRGEGSYGYTF.